Shown below are 28 T cell receptor beta chains from a single sample sequenced in a study of T cells in Graves' hyperthyroidism and ophthalmopathy. TCR beta CDR3 regions were amplified from RNA. The primer set for the first-round RT-PCR of the TCR CDR3 was HTBI. TCRdb itself ran the multiplex PCR reads through MiXCR, one entry per CDR3 protein. Here the sample spans roughly 130,000 distinct CDR3 sequences, 22% being singletons. The sequenced sample consisted of blood. The receptors derive from a woman aged 45-59 years with Graves' hyperthyroidism that later progressed to Graves' ophthalmopathy.

This clonotype was seen repeatedly, ten times or more. V and J are TRBV28 and TRBJ1-1, with TRBD1 identical over 9 bases. The germline gives CDR1 MDHEN, CDR2 SYDVKM. The CDR3 runs 14 residues. The junction had 4 bases not matched to a gene; V was cut back by 4 bases and J by 4 bases. CDR3 residues: CASSSTGGSTEAFF. CDR3 in DNA: TGTGCCAGCAGTTCGACAGGGGGGAGCACTGAAGCTTTCTTT.

This sequence joins TRBV9 and TRBJ1-6; a weak D match, TRBD1 (5 bases). The length of the CDR3 is 15 residues. Germline CDR1 SGDLS, CDR2 YYNGEE. V lost 0 bases, J lost 6 bases, and 10 bases lay in between. In DNA, the CDR3 is TGTGCCAGCAGCGTAGAGGAGGGACGTAATTCACCCCTCCACTTT. Its protein product is CASSVEEGRNSPLHF. Together with reference TRBV9 and TRBJ1-6, the CDR3 gives the full variable domain: DSGVTQTPKHLITATGQRVTLRCSPRSGDLSVYWYQQSLDQGLQFLIQYYNGEERAKGNILERFSAQQFPDLHSELNLSSLELGDSALYFCASSVEEGRNSPLHFGNGTRLTVT.

This clonotype was recorded many times. V usage is TRBV6-1 and J usage is TRBJ1-2, with D perhaps TRBD1 (6 bases). Germline-derived CDR1 and CDR2 are MNHNS and SASEGT. Trimming shortened V by 8 bases and J by 4 bases, and 14 bases separated the two germline ends. The CDR3 length is 13 residues. In DNA form, the CDR3 reads TGTGCCAGCTGGAACAGGGAGGCCTATGGCTACACCTTC. Amino acid sequence: CASWNREAYGYTF.

This clonotype was seen ten or more times. V is TRBV28 and J is TRBJ2-3, with D perhaps matching TRBD2 (5 bases). Germline CDR1 is MDHEN and CDR2 is SYDVKM. The V end was cut by 8 bases, the J end by 6 bases, with 18 bases between. This CDR3 has 14 amino acids. This chain's CDR3 is CASRRALASDTQYF. The CDR3 DNA reads TGTGCCAGCCGGCGGGCTTTAGCGTCGGATACGCAGTATTTT. Full variable domain (remainder filled in from reference TRBV28 and TRBJ2-3): DVKVTQSSRYLVKRTGEKVFLECVQDMDHENMFWYRQDPGLGLRLIYFSYDVKMKEKGDIPEGYSVSREKKERFSLILESASTNQTSMYLCASRRALASDTQYFGPGTRLTVL.

The chain is built from TRBV12-3 or TRBV12-4 and TRBJ1-2; 10 nucleotides agree with TRBD1. This CDR3 is built from 15 residues. V trimming: 5 bases; J trimming: 4 bases; junction bases outside the gene matches: 7. The CDR3 DNA follows: TGTGCCAGCAGTGGAGCGGGACAGGGGTTCTATGGCTACACCTTC. Translated: CASSGAGQGFYGYTF.

The chain has TRBV28 and TRBJ2-7; D may be TRBD2 (7 bases). Germline values: CDR1 MDHEN, CDR2 SYDVKM. With 6 bases removed from V and 0 bases from J, the gap between germline ends came to 9 bases. The CDR3 runs to 13 residues. CDR3 DNA sequence: TGTGCCAGCAGAGGGGGGGGCTCCTACGAGCAGTACTTC. This translates into CASRGGGSYEQYF.

The rearrangement links TRBV14 to TRBJ2-6; TRBD1 might be the D (5 bases). The V end was cut by 4 bases, the J end by 2 bases, with 9 bases between. Germline V gene sequence: CDR1 SGHDN, CDR2 FVKESK. There are 15 residues in the CDR3. CDR3: CASSRGHAGANVLTF. The DNA for the CDR3 is TGTGCCAGCAGCCGAGGACATGCTGGGGCCAACGTCCTGACTTTC.

The CDR3 DNA reads TGTGCCAGCAGCCATGTGTCCTACGAGCAGTACTTC. This gives the protein CASSHVSYEQYF. V is TRBV3-1 and J is TRBJ2-7, with no clear D. The germline CDR1 and CDR2 sequences are LGHDT and YNNKEL (reference sequence). The CDR3 extends over 12 amino acids. Trimming cost V 3 bases and J 1 base, with 4 bases left between them.

This clonotype was observed a few times. The gene calls are TRBV6-1 and TRBJ2-2; 8 bases align to TRBD1. Per the germline V gene, CDR1 is MNHNS and CDR2 is SASEGT. With V trimmed by 6 bases and J by 1 base, 4 bases remained unmatched. The CDR3 length is 15 residues. CDR3 sequence (DNA): TGTGCCAGCAGAGCCGGGACAGGGAACACCGGGGAGCTGTTTTTT. Protein: CASRAGTGNTGELFF.

This clonotype turned up a few times. The chain uses TRBV20-1 and TRBJ1-6; a possible D gene is TRBD1 (5 bases). There are 14 residues in the CDR3. Germline V gene data show CDR1 as DFQATT and CDR2 as SNEGSKA (reference sequence). The V end lost 6 bases, the J end lost 2 bases, and 11 bases lay between the germline ends. CDR3: CSATDRTYNSPLHF. The CDR3 nucleotides are TGCAGTGCAACCGACAGAACCTATAATTCACCCCTCCACTTT.

V and J are TRBV12-3 or TRBV12-4 and TRBJ2-1; 11 bases agree with TRBD2. V gave up 4 bases and J gave up 4 bases; unmatched junction bases: 3. CDR3 length: 15 residues. The CDR3 nucleotides are TGTGCCAGCAGTTCGGGACTAGCGGAGTACAATGAGCAGTTCTTC. Amino acid sequence: CASSSGLAEYNEQFF.

This clonotype was counted at least ten times. The chain combines TRBV4-1 with TRBJ2-7; 8 bases are a match to TRBD2. The CDR3 runs to 15 residues. The junction had 8 bases not matched to a gene; V was cut back by 3 bases and J by 4 bases. Germline V gene lookup returns CDR1 MGHRA and CDR2 YSYEKL. The CDR3 loop is CASSQLLAEGYEQYF. The CDR3, as DNA: TGCGCCAGCAGCCAGCTACTAGCGGAGGGGTACGAGCAGTACTTC.

The table lists this clonotype with many counts. The V call is TRBV2, the J call TRBJ2-5, with TRBD1 identical over 9 bases. This CDR3 has 15 amino acids. After removal of 6 bases from V and 3 bases from J, the junction contained 8 bases not matched to a gene. The germline gives CDR1 SNHLY, CDR2 FYNNEI. The CDR3 region is CASRKGQGKKETQYF. The CDR3 nucleotides are TGTGCCAGCAGAAAGGGACAGGGAAAAAAAGAGACCCAGTACTTC.

This clonotype was detected many times. The chain employs TRBV2 and TRBJ1-2; the D gene is possibly TRBD1 (6 bases). V shed 2 bases and J shed 8 bases, with 12 bases lying between them. CDR1 is SNHLY, CDR2 FYNNEI, per germline. This CDR3 region has 13 residues. The CDR3 nucleotides read TGTGCCAGCAGTGAACGACAGGTGGGGGGCTACACCTTC. Its protein product is CASSERQVGGYTF.

The chain is built from TRBV3-1 and TRBJ2-5, with D possibly TRBD1 on 6 matching bases. This CDR3 contains 15 residues. Between the trimmed V and J ends, which lost 4 bases and 5 bases, there was a span of 17 bases. Germline CDR1 reads LGHDT; CDR2 reads YNNKEL (reference sequence). The CDR3 coding sequence is TGTGCCAGCAGCCGGATACAGGGTTTTTGGGAGACCCAGTACTTC. It encodes CASSRIQGFWETQYF.

V is TRBV7-9 and J is TRBJ2-1; D is tentatively TRBD1 or TRBD2 (6 bases each). The germline V gene has CDR1 SEHNR and CDR2 FQNEAQ (reference sequence). CDR3 length equals 17 residues. Deletions cut 5 bases from V and 0 bases from J, with 17 bases between. Here the CDR3 DNA reads TGTGCCAGCAGCACGGGTACGGGGGCTAGCTCCTACAATGAGCAGTTCTTC. Protein sequence: CASSTGTGASSYNEQFF.

This clonotype came up a few times. The chain carries TRBV20-1 and TRBJ2-7; 10 bases are shared with TRBD1. This CDR3 has 13 amino acids. From germline, CDR1 is DFQATT and CDR2 SNEGSKA (reference sequence). The junction had 6 bases not matched to a gene; V was cut back by 6 bases and J by 4 bases. CDR3 nucleotide sequence: TGCAGTGCCAGGGACAGGGGTATGTACGAGCAGTACTTC. Protein product: CSARDRGMYEQYF.

The sample holds a few counts of this clonotype. This rearrangement joins TRBV7-9 to TRBJ2-3; the D gene is possibly TRBD2 (5 bases). The V end was cut by 2 bases, the J end by 2 bases, with 8 bases between. Germline assignment: CDR1 SEHNR and CDR2 FQNEAQ (reference sequence). CDR3 length equals 14 residues. CDR3 DNA: TGTGCCAGCAGCTTATCTAGCCCCACAGATACGCAGTATTTT. Residues: CASSLSSPTDTQYF.

The CDR3 region is CASSSGPSAKNIQYF. The DNA for the CDR3 is TGTGCCAGTAGTTCGGGACCATCAGCCAAAAACATTCAGTACTTC. The rearrangement joins TRBV19 to TRBJ2-4; the D gene could be TRBD1 or TRBD2 (5 bases each). The germline V gene encodes CDR1 LNHDA and CDR2 SQIVND (reference sequence). V lost 5 bases to trimming and J lost 0 bases, with 11 bases between them. The CDR3 has 15 residues.

The chain carries TRBV3-1 and TRBJ1-1; TRBD1 is a possible D gene (5 bases). The CDR3 consists of 14 residues. Germline lookup yields CDR1 LGHDT and CDR2 YNNKEL (reference sequence). V lost 3 bases, J lost 5 bases, and 13 bases lay in between. CDR3 in DNA: TGTGCCAGCAGCCAGTTCTCGGGGGGAACTGAAGCTTTCTTT. Its translation: CASSQFSGGTEAFF. The full variable domain, in which reference TRBV3-1 and TRBJ1-1 provide the parts outside the CDR3, is DTAVSQTPKYLVTQMGNDKSIKCEQNLGHDTMYWYKQDSKKFLKIMFSYNNKELIINETVPNRFSPKSPDKAHLNLHINSLELGDSAVYFCASSQFSGGTEAFFGQGTRLTVV.

The chain recombines TRBV6-1 with TRBJ2-7; either TRBD1 or TRBD2 may fit D (5 bases each). CDR3 length: 13 amino acids. The V gene's germline CDR1 is MNHNS and CDR2 SASEGT. Trimming removed 6 bases at V and 2 bases at J, with 11 bases between. The CDR3 spells CASSWGIAYEQYV. The DNA of the CDR3 is TGTGCCAGCAGCTGGGGGATAGCCTACGAGCAGTACGTC.

This clonotype showed up many times. The rearrangement links TRBV6-1 to TRBJ1-2; 7 nucleotides line up with TRBD1. Germline trimming cut 5 bases from V and 2 bases from J; bases unmatched to any gene: 5. Germline loops: CDR1 MNHNS, CDR2 SASEGT. CDR3 length equals 14 residues. CDR3 DNA sequence: TGTGCCAGCAGTTTCTCCAGGGGGAACTATGGCTACACCTTC. Its protein is CASSFSRGNYGYTF.

This clonotype has at least ten counts. V and J are TRBV2 and TRBJ2-7; 7 positions match TRBD2. Germline V gives CDR1 SNHLY, CDR2 FYNNEI. Unmatched junction bases numbered 7, after V lost 6 bases and J lost 2 bases. The CDR3 totals 14 residues. The CDR3 region has the DNA TGTGCCAGCAGAGCCCTGAGCGGGGCCTACGAGCAGTACTTC. Protein sequence: CASRALSGAYEQYF.

This clonotype has ten or more counts. The V gene is TRBV28, the J gene TRBJ2-3; D might be TRBD2 (6 bases). The length of the CDR3 is 19 residues. In germline, CDR1 is MDHEN, CDR2 SYDVKM. Trimming removed 8 bases from V and 1 base from J, with 28 bases in between. CDR3 protein: CASQPGEGRRARRTDTQYF. The DNA for the CDR3 is TGTGCCAGCCAGCCGGGAGAGGGCCGGAGGGCTCGCCGCACAGATACGCAGTATTTT.

V is TRBV19 and J is TRBJ1-1; 8 positions agree with TRBD1. CDR3 length equals 13 residues. The V segment lost 7 bases and the J segment 4 bases; nucleotides outside the gene matches: 5. CDR1 LNHDA and CDR2 SQIVND come from the germline V gene (reference sequence). CDR3 protein: CASISTGGTEAFF. The DNA for the CDR3 is TGTGCCAGTATATCCACAGGGGGCACTGAAGCTTTCTTT. Full variable domain (outside the CDR3, taken from reference TRBV19 and TRBJ1-1): DGGITQSPKYLFRKEGQNVTLSCEQNLNHDAMYWYRQDPGQGLRLIYYSQIVNDFQKGDIAEGYSVSREKKESFPLTVTSAQKNPTAFYLCASISTGGTEAFFGQGTRLTVV.

Many counts were recorded for this clonotype. The junction shows a germline mismatch at one end, possibly a read error. The chain employs TRBV27 and TRBJ2-1, with D perhaps matching TRBD2 (7 bases). This CDR3 has 13 amino acids. Germline CDR1 reads MNHEY; CDR2 reads SMNVEV (reference sequence). DNA of the CDR3: TGTGCCAGCAGGGGGGGGGCATACATTGAGCAGTTCTTC. Protein sequence: CASRGGAYIEQFF.

The genes are TRBV28 and TRBJ2-1; TRBD2 aligns across 7 bases. Trimming took 6 bases from V and 9 from J; bases not matched to a gene: 14. Germline V gene sequence: CDR1 MDHEN, CDR2 SYDVKM. CDR3 size: 15 residues. The CDR3 loop reads CASSRGGEYKPEQFF. The CDR3 DNA reads as TGTGCCAGCAGCCGGGGAGGGGAGTACAAGCCTGAGCAGTTCTTC.

The rearrangement uses TRBV5-1 and TRBJ2-1; 10 bases map to TRBD2. The CDR3 consists of 15 residues. With V trimmed by 0 bases and J by 5 bases, 2 bases remained unmatched. Germline V CDR1 and CDR2: SGHRS, YFSETQ. The chain's CDR3 is CASSLGSGRDNEQFF. The CDR3 DNA reads TGCGCCAGCAGCTTGGGGAGCGGGAGGGACAATGAGCAGTTCTTC.